This is a list of T cell receptor beta chains from one sample in a study of blood T cell repertoires in COVID-19. Assay: immunoSEQ multiplex PCR; the TCRdb copy retains only in-frame clones and omits some. The table lists about 98,000 clones, about 90% of them singletons, with approximately 2% in the top ten. Sequenced material: peripheral blood. These receptors were taken from a man aged 45-65 years with active COVID-19. CDR3s include the opening cysteine and the closing phenylalanine or tryptophan. D genes are given only for firm matches. Rows may omit the clone size; those that give it use once, few, many or a size class.

abundance	d_gene	len	v_gene	j_gene	CDR3nt	CDR3aa
.	.	14	TRBV2	TRBJ2-7	TGTGCCAGCAGTGCGGGACAAAATCACTACGAGCAGTACTTC	CASSAGQNHYEQYF
few	TRBD1	16	TRBV5-1	TRBJ1-3	TGCGCCAGCAGCTACGGACAGGAAGGCTCTGGAAACACCATATATTTT	CASSYGQEGSGNTIYF
.	.	14	TRBV6-5	TRBJ2-7	TGTGCCAGCAGTTTAACTGTTCTCTCCTACGAGCAGTACTTC	CASSLTVLSYEQYF
.	TRBD2	15	TRBV6-5	TRBJ2-7	TGTGCCAGCAGGCCTCTAGCGGGGGGGCCCAACGAGCAGTACTTC	CASRPLAGGPNEQYF
.	TRBD2	16	TRBV11-3	TRBJ2-5	TGTGCCAGCAGCCCACGGGAGGGCAGGAGCCAAGAGACCCAGTACTTC	CASSPREGRSQETQYF
.	.	16	TRBV11-2	TRBJ1-4	TGTGCCAGCAGCATCCCCCTTTCAGGGTTAAATGAAAAACTGTTTTTT	CASSIPLSGLNEKLFF
.	TRBD1	13	TRBV27	TRBJ1-2	TGTGCCAGCCGCGAGGGGGCAGATTATGGCTACACCTTC	CASREGADYGYTF
.	.	16	TRBV4-2	TRBJ2-6	TGTGCCAGCAGCCAAGACGGGGGTACTGGGGCCAACGTCCTGACTTTC	CASSQDGGTGANVLTF
.	.	13	TRBV19	TRBJ1-2	TGTGCCAGTAGTAGGCAAGGAGGAAATGGCTACACCTTC	CASSRQGGNGYTF
.	.	12	TRBV2	TRBJ1-2	TGTGCCAGCAGTCCCATGGGGAGCCCCGGCACCTTC	CASSPMGSPGTF
.	.	13	TRBV6-5	TRBJ2-7	TGTGCCAGCAGTCCTGGCGGCTCCTACGAGCAGTACTTC	CASSPGGSYEQYF
.	.	14	TRBV21-1	TRBJ1-5	TGTGCCCCTTCCTATATTATCCTAAATCAGCCCCAGCATTTT	CAPSYIILNQPQHF
few	TRBD1	16	TRBV5-1	TRBJ1-6	TGCGCCAGCAGCTCACAGGGGAGCTCCTATAATTCACCCCTCCACTTT	CASSSQGSSYNSPLHF
.	TRBD1	16	TRBV19	TRBJ2-5	TGTGCCAGTAGTATGGGTCCGGGACAGGGGGCGGGGACCCAGTACTTC	CASSMGPGQGAGTQYF
.	.	16	TRBV9	TRBJ2-3	TGTGCCAGCAGCCCCCCCGGAGGACAGTACACAGATACGCAGTATTTT	CASSPPGGQYTDTQYF
.	TRBD1	12	TRBV29-1	TRBJ2-2	TGCAGTGCAGACAGGGACACCGGGGAGCTGTTTTTT	CSADRDTGELFF
.	TRBD2	17	TRBV3-1/TRBV3-2	TRBJ2-5	TGTGCCAGCAGCCACTCATCGGGGGGGCCGGCTCGAGAGACCCAGTACTTC	CASSHSSGGPARETQYF
.	.	14	TRBV4-2	TRBJ1-2	TGTGCCAGCAGCCCCCGACAGCAAAACTATGGCTACACCTTC	CASSPRQQNYGYTF
.	TRBD2	15	TRBV19	TRBJ2-1	TGTGCCAGTAGTAATCCAGCGGGGGTCAGGAATGAGCAGTTCTTC	CASSNPAGVRNEQFF
.	.	16	TRBV2	TRBJ1-4	TGTGCCAGCATTCCACAGGGTTATGGAACTAATGAAAAACTGTTTTTT	CASIPQGYGTNEKLFF
.	.	15	TRBV18	TRBJ2-1	TGTGCCAGCTCCAGCGGGTCCGGCTCCTACAATGAGCAGTTCTTC	CASSSGSGSYNEQFF